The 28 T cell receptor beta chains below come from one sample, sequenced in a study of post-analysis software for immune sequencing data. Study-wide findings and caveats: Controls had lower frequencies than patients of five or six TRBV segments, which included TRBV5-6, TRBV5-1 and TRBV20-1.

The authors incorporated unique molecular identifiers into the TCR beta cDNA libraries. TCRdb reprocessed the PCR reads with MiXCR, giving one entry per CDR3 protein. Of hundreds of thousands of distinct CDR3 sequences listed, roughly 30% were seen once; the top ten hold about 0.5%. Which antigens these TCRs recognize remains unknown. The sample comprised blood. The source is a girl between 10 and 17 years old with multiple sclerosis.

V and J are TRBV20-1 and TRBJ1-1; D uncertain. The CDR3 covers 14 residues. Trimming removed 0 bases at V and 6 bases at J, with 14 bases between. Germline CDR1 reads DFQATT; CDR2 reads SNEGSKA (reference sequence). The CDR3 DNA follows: TGCAGTGCTAGAGATGAAGGCATTCACCCTGAAGCTTTCTTT. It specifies CSARDEGIHPEAFF.

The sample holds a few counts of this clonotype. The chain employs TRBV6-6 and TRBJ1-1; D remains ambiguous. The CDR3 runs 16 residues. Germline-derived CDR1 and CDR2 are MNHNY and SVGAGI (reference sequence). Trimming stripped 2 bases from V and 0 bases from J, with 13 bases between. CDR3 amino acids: CASSYKGSGMNTEAFF. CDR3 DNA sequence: TGTGCCAGCAGTTACAAAGGGTCCGGGATGAACACTGAAGCTTTCTTT.

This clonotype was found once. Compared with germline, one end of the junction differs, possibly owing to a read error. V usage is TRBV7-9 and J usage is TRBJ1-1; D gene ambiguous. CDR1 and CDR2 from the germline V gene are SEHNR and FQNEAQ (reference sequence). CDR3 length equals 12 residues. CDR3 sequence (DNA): TGTGGCAGCAGCTATATATACACTGAAGCTTTCTTT. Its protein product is CGSSYIYTEAFF.

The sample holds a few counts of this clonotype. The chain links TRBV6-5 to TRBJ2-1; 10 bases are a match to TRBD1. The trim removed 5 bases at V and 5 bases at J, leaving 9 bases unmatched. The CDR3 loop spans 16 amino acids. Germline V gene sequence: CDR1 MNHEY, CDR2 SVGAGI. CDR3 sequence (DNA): TGTGCCAGCAGTCCCGAGGGACAGGGGATTAACAATGAGCAGTTCTTC. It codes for CASSPEGQGINNEQFF.

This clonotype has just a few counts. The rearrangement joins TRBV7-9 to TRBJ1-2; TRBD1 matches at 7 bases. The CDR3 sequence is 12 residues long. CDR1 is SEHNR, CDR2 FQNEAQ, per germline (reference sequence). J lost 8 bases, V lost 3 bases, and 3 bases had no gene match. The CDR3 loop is CASSLSTGGYTF. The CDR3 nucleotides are TGTGCCAGCAGCTTGTCGACAGGGGGCTACACCTTC.

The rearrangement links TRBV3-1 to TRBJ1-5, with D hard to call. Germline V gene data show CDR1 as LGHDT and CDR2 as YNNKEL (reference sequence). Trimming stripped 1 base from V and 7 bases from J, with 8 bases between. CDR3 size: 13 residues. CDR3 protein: CASSQAASQPQHF. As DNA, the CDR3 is TGTGCCAGCAGCCAAGCCGCTTCCCAGCCCCAGCATTTT.

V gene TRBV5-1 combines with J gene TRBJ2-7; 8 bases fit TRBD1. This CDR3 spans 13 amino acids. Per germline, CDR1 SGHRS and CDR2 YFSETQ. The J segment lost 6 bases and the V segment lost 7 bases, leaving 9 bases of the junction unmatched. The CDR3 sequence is CASGWDRQAEQYF. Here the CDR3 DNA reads TGCGCCAGCGGCTGGGACAGGCAGGCCGAGCAGTACTTC.

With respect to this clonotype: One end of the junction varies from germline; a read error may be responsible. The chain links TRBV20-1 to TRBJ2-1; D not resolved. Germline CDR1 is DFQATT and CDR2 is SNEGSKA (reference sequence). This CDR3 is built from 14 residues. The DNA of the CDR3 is TGCAGTGCTAGGGGGAAAAGGGCCTACAGTGAGCAGTTCTTC. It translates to CSARGKRAYSEQFF.

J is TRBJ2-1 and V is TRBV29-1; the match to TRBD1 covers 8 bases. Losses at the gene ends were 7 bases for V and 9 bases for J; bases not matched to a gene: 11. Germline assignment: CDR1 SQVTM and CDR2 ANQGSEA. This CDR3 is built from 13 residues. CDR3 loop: CSGGQGARREQFF. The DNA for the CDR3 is TGCAGCGGTGGACAGGGCGCGCGGCGTGAGCAGTTCTTC.

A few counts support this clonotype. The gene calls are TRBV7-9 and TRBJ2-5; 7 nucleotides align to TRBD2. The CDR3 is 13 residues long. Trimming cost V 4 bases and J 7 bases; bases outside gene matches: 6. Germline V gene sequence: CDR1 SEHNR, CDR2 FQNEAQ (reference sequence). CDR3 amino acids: CASSSSGPGTQYF. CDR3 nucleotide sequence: TGTGCCAGCAGCTCTAGCGGACCGGGGACCCAGTACTTC.

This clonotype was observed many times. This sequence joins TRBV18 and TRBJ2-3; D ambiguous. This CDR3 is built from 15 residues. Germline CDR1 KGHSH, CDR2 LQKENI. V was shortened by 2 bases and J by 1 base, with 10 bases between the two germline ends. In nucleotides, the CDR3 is TGTGCCAGCTCACCAGCCATCAAGGGCACAGATACGCAGTATTTT. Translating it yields CASSPAIKGTDTQYF.

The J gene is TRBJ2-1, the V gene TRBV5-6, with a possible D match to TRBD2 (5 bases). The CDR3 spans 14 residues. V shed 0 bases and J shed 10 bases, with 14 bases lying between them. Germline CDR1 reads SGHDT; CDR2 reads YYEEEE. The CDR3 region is CASSLGTRTTEQFF. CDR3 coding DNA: TGTGCCAGCAGCTTGGGGACTCGCACCACAGAGCAGTTCTTC.

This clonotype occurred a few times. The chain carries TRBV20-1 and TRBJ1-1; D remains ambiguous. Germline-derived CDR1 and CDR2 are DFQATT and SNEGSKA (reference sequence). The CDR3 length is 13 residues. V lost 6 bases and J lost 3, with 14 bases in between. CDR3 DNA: TGCAGTGCCCCTGGACGAGAGGACACTGAAGCTTTCTTT. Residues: CSAPGREDTEAFF.

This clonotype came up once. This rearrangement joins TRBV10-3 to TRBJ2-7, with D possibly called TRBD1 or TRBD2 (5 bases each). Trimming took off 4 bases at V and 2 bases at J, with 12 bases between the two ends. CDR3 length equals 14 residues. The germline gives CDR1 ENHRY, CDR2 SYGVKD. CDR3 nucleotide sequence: TGTGCCATCAGTGCGGTGGGGACCACCTACGAGCAGTACTTC. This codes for CAISAVGTTYEQYF.

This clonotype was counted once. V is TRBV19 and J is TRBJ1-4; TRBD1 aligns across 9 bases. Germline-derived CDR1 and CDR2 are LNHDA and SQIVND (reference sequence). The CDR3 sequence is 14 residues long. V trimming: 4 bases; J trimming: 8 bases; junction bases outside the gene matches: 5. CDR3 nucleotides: TGTGCCAGTAGTACGGACAGGGGCGCAGAAAAACTGTTTTTT. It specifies CASSTDRGAEKLFF.

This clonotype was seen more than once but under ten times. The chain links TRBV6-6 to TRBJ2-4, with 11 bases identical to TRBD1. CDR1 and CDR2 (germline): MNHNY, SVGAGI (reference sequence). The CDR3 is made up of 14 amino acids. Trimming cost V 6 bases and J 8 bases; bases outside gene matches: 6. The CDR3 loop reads CASRPGTGGYIQYF. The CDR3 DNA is TGTGCCAGCAGGCCAGGGACAGGGGGTTACATTCAGTACTTC.

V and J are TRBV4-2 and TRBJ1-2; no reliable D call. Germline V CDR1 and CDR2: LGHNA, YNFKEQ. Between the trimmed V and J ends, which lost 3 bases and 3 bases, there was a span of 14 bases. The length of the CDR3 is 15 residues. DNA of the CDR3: TGTGCCAGCAGCCAGGCCGCTGGACCTGACTATGGCTACACCTTC. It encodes CASSQAAGPDYGYTF.

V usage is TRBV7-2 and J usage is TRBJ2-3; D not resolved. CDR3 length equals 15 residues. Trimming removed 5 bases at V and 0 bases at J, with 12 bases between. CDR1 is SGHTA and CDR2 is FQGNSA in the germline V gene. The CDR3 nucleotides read TGTGCCAGCAGCCAACGACACCTTAGCACAGATACGCAGTATTTT. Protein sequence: CASSQRHLSTDTQYF.

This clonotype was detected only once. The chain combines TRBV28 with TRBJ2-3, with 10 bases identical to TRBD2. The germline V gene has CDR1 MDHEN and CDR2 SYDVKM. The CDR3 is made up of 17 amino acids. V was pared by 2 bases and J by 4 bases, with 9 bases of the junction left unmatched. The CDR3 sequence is CASSLVSASGSSDTQYF. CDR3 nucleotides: TGTGCCAGCAGTTTAGTATCGGCTAGCGGGAGTTCAGATACGCAGTATTTT.

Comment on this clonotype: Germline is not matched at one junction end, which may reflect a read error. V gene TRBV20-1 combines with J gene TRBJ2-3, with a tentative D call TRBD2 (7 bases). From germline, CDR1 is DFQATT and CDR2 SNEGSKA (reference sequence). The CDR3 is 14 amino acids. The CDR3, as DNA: TGCAGTGCCTCCCGGGGGGACACCGCAGATGCGCAGTATTTT. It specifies CSASRGDTADAQYF.

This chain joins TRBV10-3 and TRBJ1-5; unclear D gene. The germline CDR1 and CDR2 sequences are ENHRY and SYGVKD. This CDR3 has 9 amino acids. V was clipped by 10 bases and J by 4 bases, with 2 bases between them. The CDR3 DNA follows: TGTGCCACAAATCAGCCCCAGCATTTT. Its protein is CATNQPQHF.

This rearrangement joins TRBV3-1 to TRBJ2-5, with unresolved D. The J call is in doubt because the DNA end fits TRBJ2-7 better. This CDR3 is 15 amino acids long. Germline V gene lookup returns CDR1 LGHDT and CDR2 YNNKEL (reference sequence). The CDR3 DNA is TGTGCCAGCAGTCCTAACTTTGGGAACTCCTACGAGCAGTACTTC. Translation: CASSPNFGNSYEQYF.

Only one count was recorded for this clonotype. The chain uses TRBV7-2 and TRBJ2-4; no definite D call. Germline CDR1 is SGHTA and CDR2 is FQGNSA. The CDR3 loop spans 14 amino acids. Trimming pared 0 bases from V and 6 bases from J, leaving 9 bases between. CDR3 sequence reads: CASSLAGLGNIQYF. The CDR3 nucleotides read TGTGCCAGCAGCTTAGCCGGGCTGGGAAACATTCAGTACTTC.

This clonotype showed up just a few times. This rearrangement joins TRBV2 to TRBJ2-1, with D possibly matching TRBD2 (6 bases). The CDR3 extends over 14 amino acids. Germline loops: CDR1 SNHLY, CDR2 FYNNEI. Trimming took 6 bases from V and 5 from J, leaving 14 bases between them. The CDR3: CASRSGTQDNEQFF. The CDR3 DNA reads TGTGCCAGCAGATCCGGGACTCAGGACAATGAGCAGTTCTTC.

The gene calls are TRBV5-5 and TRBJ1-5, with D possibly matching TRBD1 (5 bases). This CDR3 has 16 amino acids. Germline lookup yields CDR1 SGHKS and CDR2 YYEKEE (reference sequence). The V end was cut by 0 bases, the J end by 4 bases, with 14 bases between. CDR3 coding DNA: TGTGCCAGCAGCTTGGATGGCCAGGGCCCAAATCAGCCCCAGCATTTT. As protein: CASSLDGQGPNQPQHF.

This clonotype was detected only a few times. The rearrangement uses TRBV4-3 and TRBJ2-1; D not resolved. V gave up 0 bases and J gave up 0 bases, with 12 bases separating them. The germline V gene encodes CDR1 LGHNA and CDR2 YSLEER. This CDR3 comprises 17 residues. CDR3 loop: CASSQDELGSSYNEQFF. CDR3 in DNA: TGCGCCAGCAGCCAAGATGAGCTAGGTTCCTCCTACAATGAGCAGTTCTTC.

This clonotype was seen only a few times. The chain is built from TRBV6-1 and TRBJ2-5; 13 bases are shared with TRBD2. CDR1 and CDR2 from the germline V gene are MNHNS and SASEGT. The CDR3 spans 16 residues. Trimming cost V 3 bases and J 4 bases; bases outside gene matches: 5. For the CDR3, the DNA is TGTGCCAGCAGTGAGCTACTAGCGGGGGGGACAGAGACCCAGTACTTC. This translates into CASSELLAGGTETQYF.

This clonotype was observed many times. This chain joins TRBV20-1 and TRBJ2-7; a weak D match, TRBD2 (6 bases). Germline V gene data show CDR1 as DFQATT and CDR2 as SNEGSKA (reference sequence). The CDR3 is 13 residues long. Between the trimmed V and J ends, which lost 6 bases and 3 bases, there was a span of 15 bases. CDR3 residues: CSATGTGNYEQYF. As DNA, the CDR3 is TGCAGTGCCACTGGGACTGGGAACTACGAGCAGTACTTC.